This T cell receptor beta chain was recovered during a study of chemoradiotherapy in HPV16-positive cancers. The assay was immunoSEQ multiplex PCR, and TCRdb's table has in-frame clones only and misses some. The sample shows under 35,000 clones, approximately 88% of them seen only once. Findings and caveats of the study: Candidate HPV-specific clones and E7-related TCR motifs grew in tumor during treatment. Better recurrence-free survival went with HPV-responsive T-cell expansion in HPV16-positive patients. Only two HPV16-positive patients supplied the functional HPV-specificity definition.

As for this clone: The antigen is undetermined.

Trimming took 7 bases from V and 7 from J; bases not matched to a gene: 10. The CDR3 consists of 15 residues. Germline V gene sequence: CDR1 SQVTM, CDR2 ANQGSEA. Here the sequenced sample was blood, taken from a patient who underwent chemoradiotherapy. This chain uses TRBV29-1 with TRBJ2-2; 12 bases are a match to TRBD1. The sequence derives from a human donor with HPV-associated anogenital cancer. The DNA for the CDR3 is TGCAGCGGATCTCCGGGACAGGGGGCCGGCGGGGAGCTGTTTTTT. Translation: CSGSPGQGAGGELFF.